This TCR beta chain was profiled in a study of shared clonotypes between healthy human individuals. Study-wide context: Donor ages ranged 18 to 49 years: a couple of women, a few men.

CDR3 size: 15 residues. Trimming at V came to 4 bases and at J to 3 bases, leaving 7 bases not matched to a gene. Germline V gene data show CDR1 as SGHRS and CDR2 as YFSETQ. About this clone: Other DNA sequences within the sample encode an identical CDR3.

Genomic DNA of every subset was divided equally among multiple immunoSEQ plates. The repertoire was sequenced with immunoSEQ multiplex PCR; TCRdb's copy has only in-frame clones and lacks some. The table records roughly 2.5 million clones, 90% to 95% of them present only once. This TCR was sampled from a man younger than 30 in good health. The sequencing sample was made of naive CD4+ T cells sorted from blood. The subset denotes: CD45RA+ positively selected. The chain combines TRBV5-1 with TRBJ2-5; 9 bases line up with TRBD2. The CDR3 reads CASSLGLAGKETQYF. The CDR3 DNA sequence: TGCGCCAGCAGCCTGGGACTAGCAGGGAAAGAGACCCAGTACTTC.